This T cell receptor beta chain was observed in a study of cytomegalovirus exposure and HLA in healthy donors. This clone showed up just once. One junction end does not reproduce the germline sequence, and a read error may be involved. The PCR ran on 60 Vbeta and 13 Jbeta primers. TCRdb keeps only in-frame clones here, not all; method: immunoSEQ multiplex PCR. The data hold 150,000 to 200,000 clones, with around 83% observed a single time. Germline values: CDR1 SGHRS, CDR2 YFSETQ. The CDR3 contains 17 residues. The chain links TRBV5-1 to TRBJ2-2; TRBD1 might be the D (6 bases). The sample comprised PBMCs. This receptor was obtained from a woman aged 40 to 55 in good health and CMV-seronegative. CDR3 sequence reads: CASSLETGQTKTGELFF. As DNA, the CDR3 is TGCGCCAGCAGCTTGGAAACCGGACAGACGAAGACCGGGGAGCTGTTTTTT.